This T cell receptor (beta chain) is drawn from a study of T cell repertoires in cytomegalovirus infection. Study findings and constraints: HLA-C-restricted CMV clonotypes gave the most frequent clonotype in two of eight donors.

This clonotype appeared a few times. Its antigen is unknown. TCRdb independently ran MiXCR on the reads; one entry per CDR3 protein. The sample lists roughly 27,000 distinct CDR3 sequences, under 20% occurring once. The sample here was CD8+ T cells from cultured PBMCs, taken from culture after CMV antigen stimulation. This clonotype was obtained from a human donor in good health (CMV status not recorded). Some clones in this sample may be carry-over from other donors' samples.

The CDR3 nucleotides are TGTGCCAGCAGCTTACCCCAAGAGACCCAGTACTTC. Encoded protein: CASSLPQETQYF. The chain is built from TRBV7-6 and TRBJ2-5; D gene uncertain. This CDR3 comprises 12 residues. Germline-derived CDR1 and CDR2 are SGHVS and FNYEAQ. Trimming left V 2 bases short and J 1 base short, with 2 bases between.